This T cell receptor beta chain was profiled in a study of radiation and T cells in renal cell carcinoma. Study-wide background: Nephrectomy followed 15 Gy stereotactic body radiation by 4 weeks.

Per germline, CDR1 LNHNV and CDR2 YYDKDF (reference sequence). The CDR3 length is 12 residues. Trimming took off 0 bases at V and 14 bases at J, with 10 bases between the two ends. Clones were read by immunoSEQ multiplex PCR, and TCRdb kept only the in-frame ones, dropping some. The sample lists 110,000 to 150,000 clones; around 78% were seen once. Regarding time point: baseline pretreatment blood. Indicated treatment: 15 Gy SBRT to primary tumor, nephrectomy 4 weeks later. Serial blood draws occurred at baseline and 2 and 4 weeks post-SBRT. This chain links TRBV15 with TRBJ1-4; D might be TRBD1 (5 bases). The source material was blood, sampled from a patient whose treatment included radiotherapy and nephrectomy. This sequence originates from a woman aged 50 to 60 with renal cell carcinoma. The CDR3 spells CATSRDGARLFF. CDR3 coding DNA: TGTGCCACCAGCAGAGACGGGGCGCGTCTGTTTTTT.